The rows below give T cell receptor beta chains drawn from one sample of a study of response to subunit inactivated influenza vaccine. TCRdb re-analysed the RT-PCR reads in MiXCR, keeping a single row per CDR3 protein. The sample has over 800,000 distinct CDR3 sequences; approximately 22% are singletons. Sequencing used PBMCs from blood, obtained 5 to 6 days after vaccination. These receptors all stem from a man between 45 and 60 years old who received an inactivated influenza vaccine. The CDR3 runs from the conserved cysteine through the conserved F or W. Expanded clones get a size class; other rows say once, few or many, or leave the size out.

abundance	v_gene	j_gene	CDR3aa
-	TRBV6-2/TRBV6-3	TRBJ2-7	CASSWGLAGVVEQYF
few	TRBV7-2	TRBJ2-2	CASSNSPGRTGELFF
many	TRBV12-3/TRBV12-4	TRBJ2-7	CASSWTSYEQYF
-	TRBV19	TRBJ2-7	CASSPRPTYEQYF
few	TRBV12-3/TRBV12-4	TRBJ2-1	CASSLSSGEGYNEQFF
once	TRBV30	TRBJ1-1	CAWRRAPSEAFF
-	TRBV7-9	TRBJ2-3	CASRLAGGYTDTQYF
few	TRBV12-3/TRBV12-4	TRBJ1-5	CASSFSPSQPQHF
many	TRBV5-1	TRBJ2-7	CASSLTGGTYEQYF
few	TRBV5-1	TRBJ2-2	CASSLPGDTGELFF
-	TRBV6-5	TRBJ2-5	CASSYSQVRQETQYF
few	TRBV20-1	TRBJ2-7	CSASTFGTGVPVEQYF
-	TRBV7-8	TRBJ2-7	CASSRSPGSQEQYF
few	TRBV4-2	TRBJ2-5	CASSQESSGETQYF
-	TRBV7-9	TRBJ1-2	CASSFGGSDYGYTF
many	TRBV6-1	TRBJ2-7	CASSLGTGGNEQYF